The entry that follows covers one TCR beta chain sequence. Its specificity is unknown. Profiling relied on immunoSEQ multiplex PCR, and the TCRdb table lists in-frame clones only, not all of them. The sample yields 84,000 or so clones, around 86% seen once. This specimen comes from a study of radiotherapy plus CTLA-4 blockade in lung cancer. About the research overall: In roughly 19% of patients, objective responses were seen; approximately 31% had disease control. Study-level findings and limits: TCR clones from tumors expanded in blood after radiotherapy plus ipilimumab.

Lung cancer patients with chemo-refractory metastatic non-small-cell disease were given focal radiation plus CTLA-4 blockade with ipilimumab. V dropped 6 bases and J dropped 0 bases, with 17 bases sitting between them. From germline, CDR1 is MNHEY and CDR2 SMNVEV (reference sequence). This CDR3 region has 16 residues. The J gene is TRBJ2-5, the V gene TRBV27; no definite D call. This TCR came from a human donor with non-small cell lung cancer that progressed on radiotherapy plus ipilimumab. Sequencing used peripheral blood, obtained from a patient treated with radiotherapy plus ipilimumab. The CDR3 region has the DNA TGTGCCAGCAGCCGGATGGGCACTCAGTACCAAGAGACCCAGTACTTC. Encoded protein: CASSRMGTQYQETQYF.